This T cell receptor (beta chain) was documented in a study of CD8 T cells in Susac syndrome. Unmatched junction bases numbered 11, after V lost 5 bases and J lost 2 bases. Germline-derived CDR1 and CDR2 are DFQATT and SNEGSKA (reference sequence). The CDR3 is 18 amino acids. An input of roughly 0.45 to 1 ug of RNA was subjected to reverse transcription using random hexamers. The TCR beta CDR3 was amplified by immunoSEQ multiplex PCR across 54 Vbeta, 13 Jbeta. One entry per CDR3 protein, called by TCRdb with MiXCR from the immunoSEQ multiplex PCR reads. The sample contains about 180,000 distinct CDR3 sequences, 90% to 95% of which appear only once. TCR beta sequencing covered blood CD8+ and CD4+ T cells.

The sequencing input was CD8+ T cells from PBMCs. V is TRBV20-1 and J is TRBJ2-1, with 14 nucleotides matching TRBD2. This clonotype originated in a human donor with multiple sclerosis. The CDR3 sequence: CSAEAGLAGVGTYNEQFF. As DNA, the CDR3 is TGCAGTGCTGAGGCGGGACTAGCGGGAGTAGGAACCTACAATGAGCAGTTCTTC.